Below, one TCR beta chain is given with its context. Original data processing: Amplification from reference gene primers served as the basis for estimated nucleated cell counts. Produced via immunoSEQ multiplex PCR; TCRdb's table is partial and in-frame only. That table is the source of V, J and clone size, and D and trimming were worked out from the DNA. The repertoire holds approximately 150,000 clones, with 87% as singletons. Everyone who took part was roughly 18 to 89 years old, and they came from about two dozen US areas. Two negative PCRs, clearance, or symptom resolution had been documented for recovered Cohort 3 donors. The CDR3 runs 12 residues. The sample comes from a study of blood T cell repertoires in COVID-19. At the level of the study: Sources were T cells, B-cell-depleted T cells, or PBMCs; the material itself was cDNA or gDNA.

V usage is TRBV21-1 and J usage is TRBJ1-2. TRBV21-1 is designated a pseudogene. The receptor comes from a man in his 60s who had recovered from COVID-19. The material sequenced was PBMCs or T cells enriched from blood (not recorded which). CDR3 amino acids: CASSTLSYGYTF. CDR3 coding DNA: TGTGCCAGCAGCACCCTCTCCTATGGCTACACCTTC.